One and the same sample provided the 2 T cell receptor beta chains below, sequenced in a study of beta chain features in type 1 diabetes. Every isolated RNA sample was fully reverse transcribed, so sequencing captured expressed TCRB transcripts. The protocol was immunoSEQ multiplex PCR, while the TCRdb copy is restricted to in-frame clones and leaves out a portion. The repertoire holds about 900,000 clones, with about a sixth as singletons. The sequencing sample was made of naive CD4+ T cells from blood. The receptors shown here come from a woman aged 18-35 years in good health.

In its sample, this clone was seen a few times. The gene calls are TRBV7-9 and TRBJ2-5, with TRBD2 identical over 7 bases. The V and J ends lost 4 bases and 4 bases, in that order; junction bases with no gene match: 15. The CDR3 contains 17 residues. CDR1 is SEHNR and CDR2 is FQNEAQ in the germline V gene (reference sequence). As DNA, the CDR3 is TGTGCCAGCAGCTGGGTAGCGGGTACGCGCGAGGGAGAGACCCAGTACTTC. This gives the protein CASSWVAGTREGETQYF.

The CDR3 sequence: CASSYSNLNTEAFF. CDR3 in DNA: TGTGCCAGCAGTTACTCGAATCTGAACACTGAAGCTTTCTTT. The rearrangement links TRBV6-5 to TRBJ1-1; D not resolved. Looked up from germline, CDR1 is MNHEY and CDR2 is SVGAGI. The V and J ends lost 0 bases and 0 bases respectively, with 5 bases between them. The CDR3 is 14 amino acids.